This T cell receptor (beta chain) was captured in a study of CD8+CD57+ T cells in acquired aplastic anemia. Genomic DNA templated the TCR beta VDJ and CDR3 profiling. TCRdb ran MiXCR on the reads and lists one entry per CDR3 protein. The sample has some 170,000 distinct CDR3 sequences; roughly 43% are singletons. The CDR3 sequence is 12 residues long. Germline-derived CDR1 and CDR2 are SGHDT and YYEEEE. The V end was cut by 4 bases, the J end by 9 bases, with 12 bases between. Selection for sequencing was limited to patients who had shown CD8+CD57+ cell expansion by flow cytometry. The chain is built from TRBV5-6 and TRBJ2-3; D unresolved. The sequence was collected from a human donor with aplastic anemia. Sequencing was performed on sorted CD4+, CD8+, or CD8+CD57+ T cells (not recorded which) from PBMCs. The CDR3 loop is CASSLTPQTQYF. The CDR3 nucleotides are TGTGCCAGCAGCCTGACTCCCCAGACGCAGTATTTT. The whole variable domain, remainder taken from reference TRBV5-6 and TRBJ2-3, is DAGVTQSPTHLIKTRGQQVTLRCSPKSGHDTVSWYQQALGQGPQFIFQYYEEEERQRGNFPDRFSGHQFPNYSSELNVNALLLGDSALYLCASSLTPQTQYFGPGTRLTVL.